The TCR beta chain described here comes from a study of T cells in Graves' hyperthyroidism and ophthalmopathy. It was RNA transcripts that yielded the amplified TCR beta CDR3 regions. A first-round RT-PCR of the TCR CDR3 used the HTBI primer set. From the multiplex PCR reads, TCRdb called clonotypes with MiXCR, one entry per CDR3 protein. In the table there are over 500,000 distinct CDR3 sequences, around 15% of which are singletons. With 3 bases removed from V and 0 bases from J, the gap between germline ends came to 12 bases. There are 15 residues in the CDR3. CDR1 and CDR2 (germline): SGHAT, FQNNGV.

Sequenced material: blood. This TCR was recovered from a woman in her 30s with Graves' ophthalmopathy. V usage is TRBV11-2 and J usage is TRBJ2-7; D uncertain. The CDR3 sequence: CASSFEGFISYEQYF. For the CDR3, the DNA is TGTGCCAGCAGCTTCGAAGGGTTTATCTCCTACGAGCAGTACTTC.